The clone carrying this TCR beta chain was picked up a small number of times. The antigen is not known. Uncontrolled infections, other autoimmune diseases, pregnancy or lactation led to exclusion of patients. Clinicians diagnosed patients from clinical symptoms, serum thyroxine and TRAb, thyroid ultrasound and orbital computed tomography. This CDR3 spans 15 amino acids. Germline CDR1 is ENHRY and CDR2 is SYGVKD. Trimming took 5 bases from V and 5 from J, leaving 16 bases between them. This entry comes from a study of T cells in Graves' hyperthyroidism and ophthalmopathy. Across the whole study: Blood from the periphery was taken at initial diagnosis, before any treatment. Study observations and caveats: Also found in blood were most expanded thyroid clonotypes above 0.001.

TCR beta CDR3 sequences were amplified from RNA transcripts. In the first-round RT-PCR of the TCR CDR3, the HTBI primer set was used. TCRdb independently ran MiXCR on the multiplex PCR reads; one entry per CDR3 protein. The table records a few hundred thousand distinct CDR3 sequences, 15% to 19% of them present only once. The specimen was blood. The source is a woman in her twenties or thirties with Graves' hyperthyroidism. The chain joins TRBV10-3 to TRBJ1-5; possibly TRBD1 for D (5 bases). The CDR3 DNA follows: TGTGCCATCAGTTCGGGGGGTATGAGGGATCAGCCCCAGCATTTT. Protein: CAISSGGMRDQPQHF.